The clone carrying this T cell receptor (beta chain) appeared a few times. No antigen is known for it. Those patients with uncontrolled infection, other autoimmune disease, pregnancy or lactation were excluded. The diagnoses drew upon clinical symptoms, serum thyroxine and TRAb, thyroid ultrasound and orbital computed tomography. The source of the sample is a study of T cells in Graves' hyperthyroidism and ophthalmopathy. Overall study results and limits: A 13 V-J model separated ophthalmopathy from stable hyperthyroidism.

This CDR3 is 12 amino acids long. The germline CDR1 and CDR2 sequences are SQVTM and ANQGSEA. Trimming removed 7 bases at V and 5 bases at J, with 14 bases between. Regions amplified from RNA transcripts were the TCR beta CDR3 regions. In the first-round RT-PCR of the TCR CDR3, the HTBI primer set was used. TCRdb reprocessed the multiplex PCR reads via MiXCR and lists one record per CDR3 protein. The sample includes approximately 740,000 distinct CDR3 sequences, about 14% of them seen just once. Sequenced: blood. The sequence was obtained from a young woman with Graves' hyperthyroidism. The rearrangement joins TRBV29-1 to TRBJ2-5; D remains ambiguous. CDR3 region: CSGIRAAETQYF. CDR3 sequence (DNA): TGCAGCGGTATAAGGGCAGCGGAGACCCAGTACTTC.